This record looks at one TCR beta chain sequence and its context. Recipients received nonmyeloablative bone marrow transplants from related graft donors, with transient mixed chimerism. Unstimulated regulatory T cells (CD4+CD25+CD127-), CD4+CD25- non-regulatory cells, CD4 and CD8 cells were FACS-sorted from thawed PBMCs. The sample comes from a study of Tregs in tolerant kidney transplant recipients. This table comes from immunoSEQ multiplex PCR, and its TCRdb copy is limited to in-frame clones, with some not included. The table records about 50,000 clones, approximately 90% of them present only once. This TCR came from a human patient who received a combined kidney and bone marrow transplant. Some T cells could come from the graft donor. The sequences come from CD8+ T cells from blood (PBMCs), collected 12 months after the transplant.

Here the CDR3 reads CASSPGPNGGYGYTF. CDR3 DNA: TGCGCCAGCAGCCCCGGGCCGAACGGAGGCTATGGCTACACCTTC. V gene TRBV4-3 combines with J gene TRBJ1-2; D ambiguous. V was cut by 4 bases and J by 4 bases, with 16 bases left in between. Germline V gives CDR1 LGHNA, CDR2 YSLEER. CDR3 size: 15 residues.